This T cell receptor beta chain appears in the sequencing data of a study of blood T cell repertoires in COVID-19. On the study more broadly: Samples of COVID-19 (acute and convalescent) were obtained from the United States, Italy and Spain. PBMCs, B-cell-depleted T cells, or T cells provided the cDNA or gDNA that made up the material.

V shed 5 bases and J shed 8 bases, with 16 bases lying between them. Germline CDR1 reads SGHRS; CDR2 reads YFSETQ. The CDR3 sequence is 14 residues long. How the authors handled the data: Nucleated cell counts were estimated from reference gene primer amplification. Produced via immunoSEQ multiplex PCR; TCRdb's table is partial and in-frame only. D and trimming come from the DNA, and the V and J calls and clone size come from that table. The sample comprises about 85,000 clones, around 85% of which are singletons, and around 10% rests with the top ten. This receptor was identified in a man between 65 and 85 years old with acute or convalescent COVID-19. The sample consisted of peripheral blood. This sequence joins TRBV5-1 and TRBJ1-4; D might be TRBD1 (6 bases). CDR3 amino acids: CASSHGQPREKLFF. The CDR3 DNA follows: TGCGCCAGCAGTCACGGACAGCCAAGGGAAAAACTGTTTTTT.